A selection of T cell receptor beta chains follows, all from one sample in a study of regulatory T cells in long-lasting Graves disease. One entry per CDR3 protein results from TCRdb running MiXCR on the multiplex PCR reads. The sample contains under 800,000 distinct CDR3 sequences, 15% to 20% of which appear only once. This sample was also put to use in a study of T cells in Graves' hyperthyroidism and ophthalmopathy.

Sequenced here: peripheral blood mononuclear cells (PBMCs), sampled at new diagnosis, from a patient treated with antithyroid drugs. These receptors were taken from a woman aged 25-40 years with Graves disease. Both conserved end residues are part of each CDR3. A D gene is named only where the DNA matches it firmly. Some rows mark clone size as missing; the rest say once, few, many or name a class of expanded clone.

abundance	v_gene	d_gene	j_gene	CDR3aa	CDR3nt
few	TRBV4-1	-	TRBJ2-7	CASSQLPRDTEQYF	TGCGCCAGCAGCCAACTGCCTCGGGATACCGAGCAGTACTTC
few	TRBV5-1	-	TRBJ2-3	CASSPTSPRRSDTQYF	TGCGCCAGCAGCCCCACCTCTCCGCGCCGGTCAGATACGCAGTATTTT
many	TRBV7-2	TRBD2	TRBJ2-1	CASSWETSGSLYEQFF	TGTGCCAGCAGCTGGGAGACTAGCGGGAGTCTCTATGAGCAGTTCTTC
few	TRBV7-8	-	TRBJ1-3	CASSPRGMGGSGNTIYF	TGTGCCAGCAGCCCCAGAGGGATGGGGGGTTCTGGAAACACCATATATTTT
-	TRBV19	TRBD1	TRBJ2-1	CASVSSDRARYNEQFF	TGTGCCAGCGTATCCTCCGACAGGGCGAGATACAATGAGCAGTTCTTC
-	TRBV24-1	-	TRBJ2-2	CATSDAGSGNTGELFF	TGTGCCACCAGTGACGCAGGGTCGGGGAACACCGGGGAGCTGTTTTTT
many	TRBV28	-	TRBJ2-3	CASSFRGLDTQYF	TGTGCCAGCAGTTTTCGTGGGCTGGATACGCAGTATTTT
many	TRBV6-2/TRBV6-3	TRBD2	TRBJ2-3	CASSPGRGDTQYF	TGTGCCAGCAGTCCCGGGAGGGGAGATACGCAGTATTTT
many	TRBV28	-	TRBJ2-7	CASRRQESSYEQYF	TGTGCCAGCCGGAGACAGGAGAGCTCCTACGAGCAGTACTTC
-	TRBV29-1	TRBD1	TRBJ2-1	CSVEDSEGANEQFF	TGCAGCGTTGAAGATTCTGAGGGGGCTAATGAGCAGTTCTTC
many	TRBV18	TRBD2	TRBJ2-5	CASSPTSGREETQYF	TGTGCCAGCAGCCCCACTAGCGGGAGGGAGGAGACCCAGTACTTC
once	TRBV5-1	-	TRBJ1-1	CTSSLARSMNTEAFF	TGCACCAGCAGCTTGGCCAGGAGCATGAACACTGAAGCTTTCTTT
many	TRBV2	TRBD1	TRBJ1-5	CASSGDRGTQPQHF	TGTGCCAGCAGTGGGGACAGGGGAACTCAGCCCCAGCATTTT
few	TRBV7-2	-	TRBJ2-1	CASSLGGEGGGYNEQFF	TGTGCCAGCAGCTTGGGGGGTGAGGGGGGCGGGTACAATGAGCAGTTCTTC
many	TRBV20-1	TRBD1	TRBJ2-5	CSAGTAKETQYF	TGCAGTGCCGGGACAGCGAAAGAGACCCAGTACTTC
-	TRBV19	-	TRBJ2-3	CAREDTQYF	TGTGCCAGGGAAGATACGCAGTATTTT
-	TRBV5-1	TRBD2	TRBJ2-1	CASSLGTSGRFDEQFF	TGCGCCAGCAGCTTGGGGACTAGCGGGAGATTTGATGAGCAGTTCTTC
few	TRBV5-1	-	TRBJ1-4	CASSSTPGGEKLFF	TGCGCCAGCAGCTCGACTCCGGGGGGCGAAAAACTGTTTTTT
many	TRBV18	TRBD1	TRBJ1-1	CAGRTGTRTLKPVTEAFF	TGTGCCGGACGGACAGGGACTAGAACACTGAAGCCCGTCACTGAAGCTTTCTTT
many	TRBV5-1	TRBD1	TRBJ2-7	CASSPRTGNEQYF	TGCGCCAGCAGCCCTAGGACAGGGAACGAGCAGTACTTC
-	TRBV28	-	TRBJ1-1	CASYEPGNTEAFF	TGTGCCAGCTACGAGCCCGGGAACACTGAAGCTTTCTTT
many	TRBV11-2	-	TRBJ2-7	CASNAQGYEQYF	TGTGCCAGCAACGCGCAGGGTTACGAGCAGTACTTC
-	TRBV19	-	TRBJ2-3	CASSDSTQYF	TGTGCCAGCTCGGACAGTACGCAGTATTTT
many	TRBV7-8	-	TRBJ2-1	CASSQQGTHNEQFF	TGTGCCAGCAGCCAACAGGGCACCCACAATGAGCAGTTCTTC
few	TRBV20-1	-	TRBJ2-3	CSARDWATGTDTQYF	TGCAGTGCTAGAGATTGGGCGACAGGCACAGATACGCAGTATTTT
few	TRBV27	-	TRBJ2-4	CASRVGGRGRQNIQYF	TGTGCCAGCAGGGTGGGGGGCAGGGGAAGGCAAAACATTCAGTACTTC
many	TRBV2	-	TRBJ2-1	CASSRYEQFF	TGTGCCAGCAGTAGGTATGAGCAGTTCTTC
-	TRBV18	-	TRBJ1-1	CASSMTVNMNTEAFF	TGTGCCAGCTCGATGACAGTTAATATGAACACTGAAGCTTTCTTT
-	TRBV5-1	TRBD1	TRBJ1-1	CASSSQGAGGTEAFF	TGCGCCAGCTCAAGCCAGGGGGCGGGGGGCACTGAAGCTTTCTTT
-	TRBV3-1	TRBD1	TRBJ2-5	CASSKLGQGARETQYF	TGTGCCAGCAGCAAACTGGGACAGGGGGCGCGGGAGACCCAGTACTTC
few	TRBV2	TRBD2	TRBJ2-3	CASILREGTYTDTQYF	TGTGCCAGCATCCTCCGGGAGGGCACCTACACAGATACGCAGTATTTT
-	TRBV20-1	-	TRBJ2-7	CSAFPRPRYEQYF	TGCAGTGCTTTTCCCAGGCCCAGATACGAGCAGTACTTC
many	TRBV28	TRBD1	TRBJ2-7	CASRPPGQGNEQYF	TGTGCCAGCAGACCTCCGGGACAGGGAAACGAGCAGTACTTC
many	TRBV3-1	-	TRBJ1-6	CASSQVVNSPLHF	TGTGCCAGCAGCCAAGTTGTCAATTCACCCCTCCACTTT
many	TRBV13	-	TRBJ2-5	CASSSITQGETQYF	TGTGCCAGCAGCTCAATAACTCAGGGGGAGACCCAGTACTTC
few	TRBV5-1	-	TRBJ1-6	CASSLESVSYNSPLHF	TGCGCCAGCAGCTTGGAGAGCGTCTCCTATAATTCACCCCTCCACTTT
few	TRBV25-1	TRBD2	TRBJ2-2	CASKETSLSGELFF	TGTGCCAGCAAAGAGACTAGCCTCTCCGGGGAGCTGTTTTTT
many	TRBV2	-	TRBJ1-1	CASHNTGLGNTEAFF	TGTGCCAGCCACAATACGGGCCTAGGGAACACTGAAGCTTTCTTT
-	TRBV13	-	TRBJ2-7	CASSLWVGAYEQYF	TGTGCCAGCAGCTTATGGGTAGGCGCCTACGAGCAGTACTTC
-	TRBV20-1	TRBD1	TRBJ1-5	CSARLTGGRQPQHF	TGCAGTGCTAGGCTTACAGGGGGACGTCAGCCCCAGCATTTT
many	TRBV29-1	TRBD1	TRBJ1-2	CSVEDVQGARGYTF	TGCAGCGTTGAAGATGTGCAGGGGGCGCGCGGCTACACCTTC
many	TRBV11-2	TRBD1	TRBJ1-1	CASSPQIGTDEAFF	TGTGCCAGCAGCCCTCAAATAGGGACAGATGAAGCTTTCTTT
many	TRBV5-1	TRBD1	TRBJ1-4	CASSWGTGDEKLFF	TGCGCCAGCAGCTGGGGGACAGGGGATGAAAAACTGTTTTTT
few	TRBV9	TRBD1	TRBJ1-6	CASSAQVGGVSPLHF	TGTGCCAGCAGCGCCCAGGTAGGGGGCGTTTCACCCCTCCACTTT
-	TRBV3-1	-	TRBJ2-5	CASSRSELLYQETQYF	TGTGCCAGCAGCCGTTCAGAGCTATTGTACCAAGAGACCCAGTACTTC